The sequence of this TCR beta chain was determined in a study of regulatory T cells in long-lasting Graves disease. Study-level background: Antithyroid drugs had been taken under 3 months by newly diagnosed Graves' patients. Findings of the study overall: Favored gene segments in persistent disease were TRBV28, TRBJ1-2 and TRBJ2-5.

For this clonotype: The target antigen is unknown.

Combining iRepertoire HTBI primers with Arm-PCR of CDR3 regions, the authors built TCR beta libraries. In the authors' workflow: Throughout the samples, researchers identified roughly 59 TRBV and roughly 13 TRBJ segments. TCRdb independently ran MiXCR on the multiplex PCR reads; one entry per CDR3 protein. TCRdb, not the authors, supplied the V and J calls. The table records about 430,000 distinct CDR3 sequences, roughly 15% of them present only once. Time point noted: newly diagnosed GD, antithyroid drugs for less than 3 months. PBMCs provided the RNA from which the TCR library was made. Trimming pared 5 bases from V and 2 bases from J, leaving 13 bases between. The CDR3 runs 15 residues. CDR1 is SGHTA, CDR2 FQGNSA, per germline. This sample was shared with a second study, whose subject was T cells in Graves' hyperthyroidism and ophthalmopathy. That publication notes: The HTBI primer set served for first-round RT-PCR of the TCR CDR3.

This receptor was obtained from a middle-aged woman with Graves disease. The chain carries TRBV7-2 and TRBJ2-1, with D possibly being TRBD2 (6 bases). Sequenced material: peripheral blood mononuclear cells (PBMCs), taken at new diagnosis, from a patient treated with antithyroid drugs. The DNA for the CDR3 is TGTGCCAGCAGCCGGGACTGGCAAACCTACAATGAGCAGTTCTTC. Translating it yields CASSRDWQTYNEQFF. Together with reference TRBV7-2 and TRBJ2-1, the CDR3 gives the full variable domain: GAGVSQSPSNKVTEKGKDVELRCDPISGHTALYWYRQSLGQGLEFLIYFQGNSAPDKSGLPSDRFSAERTGGSVSTLTIQRTQQEDSAVYLCASSRDWQTYNEQFFGPGTRLTVL.